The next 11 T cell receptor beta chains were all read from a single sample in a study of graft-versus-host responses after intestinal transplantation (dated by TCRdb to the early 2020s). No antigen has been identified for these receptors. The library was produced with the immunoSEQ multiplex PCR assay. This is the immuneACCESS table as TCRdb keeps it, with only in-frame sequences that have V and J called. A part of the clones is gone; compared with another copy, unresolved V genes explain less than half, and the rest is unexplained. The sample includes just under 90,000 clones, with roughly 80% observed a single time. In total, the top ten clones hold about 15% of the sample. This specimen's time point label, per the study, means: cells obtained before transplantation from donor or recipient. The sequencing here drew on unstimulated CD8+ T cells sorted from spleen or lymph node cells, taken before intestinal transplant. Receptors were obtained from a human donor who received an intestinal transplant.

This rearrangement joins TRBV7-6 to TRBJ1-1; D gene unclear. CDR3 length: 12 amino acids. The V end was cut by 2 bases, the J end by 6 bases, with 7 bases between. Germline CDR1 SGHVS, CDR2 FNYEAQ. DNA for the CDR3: TGTGCCAGCAGCTTAATGGGAGCTGAAGCTTTCTTT. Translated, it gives CASSLMGAEAFF.

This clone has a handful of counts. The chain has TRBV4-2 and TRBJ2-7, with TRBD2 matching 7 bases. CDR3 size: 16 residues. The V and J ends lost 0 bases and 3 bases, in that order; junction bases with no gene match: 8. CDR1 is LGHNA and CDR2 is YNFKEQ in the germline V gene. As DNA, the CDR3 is TGTGCCAGCAGCCAAGAGAAAGCGGGGACCTTCTACGAGCAGTACTTC. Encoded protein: CASSQEKAGTFYEQYF.

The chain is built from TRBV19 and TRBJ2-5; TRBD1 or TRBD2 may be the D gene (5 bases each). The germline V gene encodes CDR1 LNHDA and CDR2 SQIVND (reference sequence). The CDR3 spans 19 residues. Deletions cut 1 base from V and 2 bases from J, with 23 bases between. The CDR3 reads CASSIVHPWDGRLQETQYF. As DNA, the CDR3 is TGTGCCAGTAGTATAGTTCACCCATGGGACGGACGATTACAAGAGACCCAGTACTTC.

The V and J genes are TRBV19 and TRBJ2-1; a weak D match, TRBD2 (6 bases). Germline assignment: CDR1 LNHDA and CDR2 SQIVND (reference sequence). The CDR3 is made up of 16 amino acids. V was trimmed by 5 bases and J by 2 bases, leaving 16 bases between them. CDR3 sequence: CASSLRRGAAYNEQFF. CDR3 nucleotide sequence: TGTGCCAGTAGTCTTCGGAGGGGAGCGGCCTACAATGAGCAGTTCTTC.

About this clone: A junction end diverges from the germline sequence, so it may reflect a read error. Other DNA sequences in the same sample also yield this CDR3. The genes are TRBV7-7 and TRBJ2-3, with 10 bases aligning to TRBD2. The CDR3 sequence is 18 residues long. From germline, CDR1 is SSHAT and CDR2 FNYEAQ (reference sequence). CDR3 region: CASSLGPPGTSGTDTQYF. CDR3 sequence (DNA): TGTGCTAGCAGCTTAGGTCCGCCCGGGACTAGCGGCACAGATACGCAGTATTTT.

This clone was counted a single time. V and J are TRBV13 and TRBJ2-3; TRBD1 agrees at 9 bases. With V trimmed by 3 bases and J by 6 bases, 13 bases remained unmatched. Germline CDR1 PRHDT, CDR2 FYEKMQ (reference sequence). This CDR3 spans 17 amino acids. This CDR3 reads CASSLSLGQGLEDTQYF. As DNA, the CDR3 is TGTGCCAGCAGCTTGTCCCTTGGACAGGGGCTCGAGGATACGCAGTATTTT.

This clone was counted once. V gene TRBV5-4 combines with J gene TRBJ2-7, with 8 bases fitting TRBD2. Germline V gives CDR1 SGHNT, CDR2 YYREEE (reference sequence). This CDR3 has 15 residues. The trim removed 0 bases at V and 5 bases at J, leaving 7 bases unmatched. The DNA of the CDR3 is TGTGCCAGCAGCTTGGAGGAAGCGGGGGTTAACGAGCAGTACTTC. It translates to CASSLEEAGVNEQYF.

As DNA, the CDR3 is TGTGCCAGCAGTTACTTGACAGGGAATCAGCCCCAGCATTTT. Its translation: CASSYLTGNQPQHF. The rearrangement uses TRBV6-6 and TRBJ1-5; the match to TRBD1 covers 7 bases. With V trimmed by 1 base and J by 4 bases, 1 base remained unmatched. Germline CDR1 reads MNHNY; CDR2 reads SVGAGI (reference sequence). The CDR3 loop spans 14 amino acids.

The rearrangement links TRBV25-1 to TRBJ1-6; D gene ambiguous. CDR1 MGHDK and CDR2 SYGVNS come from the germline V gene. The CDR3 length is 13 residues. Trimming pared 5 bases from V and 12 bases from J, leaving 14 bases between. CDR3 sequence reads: CASSPALLEPLHF. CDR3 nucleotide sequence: TGTGCCAGCAGTCCGGCCCTCTTGGAACCCCTCCACTTT.

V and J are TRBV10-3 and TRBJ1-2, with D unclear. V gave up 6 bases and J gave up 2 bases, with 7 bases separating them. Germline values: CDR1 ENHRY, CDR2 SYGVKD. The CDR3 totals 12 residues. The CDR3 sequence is CAIRDRNYGYTF. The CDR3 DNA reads TGTGCCATCAGGGACCGAAACTATGGCTACACCTTC.

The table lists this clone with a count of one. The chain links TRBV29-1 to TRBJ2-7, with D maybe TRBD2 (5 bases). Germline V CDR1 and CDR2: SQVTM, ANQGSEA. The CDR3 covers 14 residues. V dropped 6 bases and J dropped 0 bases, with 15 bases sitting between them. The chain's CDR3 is CSVAEGFLSYEQYF. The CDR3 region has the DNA TGCAGCGTCGCCGAGGGATTCCTCTCCTACGAGCAGTACTTC.